This entry describes one T cell receptor (beta chain). In the original analysis: Researchers report that nucleated cell counts were estimated from reference gene primer amplification. TCRdb's copy holds only in-frame clones and misses some; the assay was immunoSEQ multiplex PCR. The V and J calls and the clone size are those of that table, but D and trimming were determined from the DNA. This table holds some 77,000 clones, 90% found once. The CDR3 runs to 15 residues. Germline V gene data show CDR1 as MDHEN and CDR2 as SYDVKM. Trimming left V 8 bases short and J 2 bases short, with 15 bases between. The sample originates from a study of blood T cell repertoires in COVID-19. Looking at the study overall: PBMCs, B-cell-depleted T cells, or T cells were the source of the cDNA or gDNA that made up the material.

The sequenced sample was peripheral blood. The rearrangement uses TRBV28 and TRBJ1-4, with a possible D match to TRBD1 (5 bases). This TCR was recovered from an elderly woman with active or convalescent COVID-19. The CDR3 reads CASYGAATTNEKLFF. CDR3 sequence (DNA): TGTGCCAGCTATGGGGCCGCTACGACTAATGAAAAACTGTTTTTT.